These 15 T cell receptor beta chains were sequenced from one sample in a study of beta chain features in type 1 diabetes. Reverse transcription of all isolated RNA meant that expressed TCRB transcripts were sequenced. Generated by immunoSEQ multiplex PCR, the TCRdb table keeps only in-frame clones and is missing some. The table includes just over 150,000 clones, roughly 10% detected once. What was sequenced was central memory CD4+ T cells from blood. The receptors derive from a man younger than 35 in good health.

This clone was seen only once. This chain links TRBV27 with TRBJ2-5, with 13 bases lining up with TRBD2. The length of the CDR3 is 15 residues. The V gene's germline CDR1 is MNHEY and CDR2 SMNVEV (reference sequence). V gave up 5 bases and J gave up 7 bases; unmatched junction bases: 7. CDR3 sequence: CASSQTSGGVVTQYF. DNA for the CDR3: TGTGCCAGCAGTCAAACTAGCGGGGGGGTGGTGACCCAGTACTTC.

Ten or more counts support this clone. The J gene is TRBJ2-3, the V gene TRBV2; 9 bases are a match to TRBD2. The CDR3 extends over 17 amino acids. Germline V CDR1 and CDR2: SNHLY, FYNNEI. The junction had 10 bases not matched to a gene; V was cut back by 4 bases and J by 2 bases. For the CDR3, the DNA is TGTGCCAGCAGTGCTCGATTAGCGGGAGATTTCACAGATACGCAGTATTTT. It specifies CASSARLAGDFTDTQYF.

The chain carries TRBV13 and TRBJ2-1, with TRBD2 matching over 7 bases. The CDR3 loop spans 15 amino acids. Trimming removed 4 bases from V and 9 bases from J; junction bases left unmatched: 12. Per germline, CDR1 PRHDT and CDR2 FYEKMQ (reference sequence). Here the CDR3 reads CASSSQAGERSEQFF. In nucleotides, the CDR3 is TGTGCCAGCAGCTCCCAGGCGGGGGAGAGGAGTGAGCAGTTCTTC.

This clone was detected only a few times. This chain connects TRBV14 to TRBJ2-1; 9 bases line up with TRBD2. From germline, CDR1 is SGHDN and CDR2 FVKESK. V was pared by 0 bases and J by 4 bases, with 10 bases of the junction left unmatched. The CDR3 is 18 residues long. CDR3 coding DNA: TGTGCCAGCAGCCAAGAAAAACTAGCGGGCTTGTCGTACAATGAGCAGTTCTTC. Its translation is CASSQEKLAGLSYNEQFF.

The sample holds a few counts of this clone. DNA of the CDR3: TGTGCCAGCAGCAAAGCAGGGACTGGCTACACCTTC. This encodes CASSKAGTGYTF. The J gene is TRBJ1-2, the V gene TRBV21-1. TRBV21-1 is shown as a pseudogene. The CDR3 is 12 residues long.

This clone was observed at least ten times. V gene TRBV27 combines with J gene TRBJ2-3; a possible D gene is TRBD1 (6 bases). V lost 11 bases to trimming and J lost 2 bases, with 11 bases between them. CDR3 size: 12 residues. Germline loops: CDR1 MNHEY, CDR2 SMNVEV (reference sequence). CDR3 sequence: CAGDRHTDTQYF. As DNA, the CDR3 is TGTGCCGGCGACAGGCACACAGATACGCAGTATTTT.

The chain links TRBV25-1 to TRBJ1-1; a possible D gene is TRBD1 (6 bases). The germline V gene has CDR1 MGHDK and CDR2 SYGVNS. V dropped 4 bases and J dropped 1 base, with 10 bases sitting between them. The length of the CDR3 is 14 residues. The CDR3 reads CASSGRTANTEAFF. For the CDR3, the DNA is TGTGCCAGCAGTGGTAGGACAGCGAACACTGAAGCTTTCTTT. Based on the CDR3 plus reference TRBV25-1 and TRBJ1-1, the full variable domain is EADIYQTPRYLVIGTGKKITLECSQTMGHDKMYWYQQDPGMELHLIHYSYGVNSTEKGDLSSESTVSRIRTEHFPLTLESARPSHTSQYLCASSGRTANTEAFFGQGTRLTVV.

This chain links TRBV7-3 with TRBJ2-5; maybe TRBD1 (5 bases). CDR1 is SGHTA and CDR2 is FQGTGA in the germline V gene. The CDR3 consists of 14 residues. Between the trimmed V and J ends, which lost 5 bases and 2 bases, there was a span of 12 bases. CDR3 bases: TGTGCCAGCAGCCCAGGGCCTCAACAAGAGACCCAGTACTTC. Residues: CASSPGPQQETQYF.

The genes are TRBV7-9 and TRBJ1-6; the D is unclear. The germline CDR1 and CDR2 sequences are SEHNR and FQNEAQ (reference sequence). This CDR3 contains 13 residues. Trimming left V 1 base short and J 9 bases short, with 7 bases between. CDR3 in DNA: TGTGCCAGCAGCTTAGTGAGCTCTTCACCCCTCCACTTT. The encoded protein is CASSLVSSSPLHF.

CDR3 sequence reads: CATSLTFTQYF. DNA for the CDR3: TGTGCCACCAGCCTGACATTTACGCAGTATTTT. The rearrangement links TRBV15 to TRBJ2-3, with no clear D. The CDR3 covers 11 residues. V lost 5 bases, J lost 8 bases, and 8 bases lay in between. Germline assignment: CDR1 LNHNV and CDR2 YYDKDF (reference sequence).

This clone was observed a handful of times. A far more abundant clone sits one base away, making this likely a read error. J is TRBJ2-3 and V is TRBV27; 10 bases line up with TRBD2. The trim removed 6 bases at V and 1 base at J, leaving 4 bases unmatched. The CDR3 is 15 amino acids. The germline gives CDR1 MNHEY, CDR2 SMNVEV (reference sequence). DNA for the CDR3: TGTGCCAGCAGCCAAGCGGGAGGGGGCACAGATACGCAGTATTTT. As protein: CASSQAGGGTDTQYF.

This clone was counted only a few times. This rearrangement joins TRBV5-1 to TRBJ1-5; 10 nucleotides line up with TRBD1. The V and J ends lost 4 bases and 3 bases, in that order; junction bases with no gene match: 4. The CDR3 contains 15 residues. Per the germline V gene, CDR1 is SGHRS and CDR2 is YFSETQ. The DNA of the CDR3 is TGCGCCAGCAGCCCGGGACAGGGGTACAATCAGCCCCAGCATTTT. It is translated as CASSPGQGYNQPQHF. Supplemented by reference TRBV5-1 and TRBJ1-5, the full variable domain reads KAGVTQTPRYLIKTRGQQVTLSCSPISGHRSVSWYQQTPGQGLQFLFEYFSETQRNKGNFPGRFSGRQFSNSRSEMNVSTLELGDSALYLCASSPGQGYNQPQHFGDGTRLSIL.

The chain links TRBV7-2 to TRBJ2-2; TRBD1 matches at 11 bases. V gave up 6 bases and J gave up 6 bases; unmatched junction bases: 6. This CDR3 region has 15 residues. CDR1 is SGHTA, CDR2 FQGNSA, per germline. The DNA for the CDR3 is TGTGCCAGCAGGATGGGACAGGGGGAGTCCGGGGAGCTGTTTTTT. This codes for CASRMGQGESGELFF.

As DNA, the CDR3 is TGTGCCAGTAGTGTGACAGGGAACCAAGAGACCCAGTACTTC. As protein: CASSVTGNQETQYF. The chain couples TRBV19 to TRBJ2-5, with 7 bases that match TRBD1. The CDR3 runs 14 residues. The trim removed 5 bases at V and 0 bases at J, leaving 3 bases unmatched. Germline V gene data show CDR1 as LNHDA and CDR2 as SQIVND (reference sequence). Complete variable domain (other parts from reference TRBV19 and TRBJ2-5): DGGITQSPKYLFRKEGQNVTLSCEQNLNHDAMYWYRQDPGQGLRLIYYSQIVNDFQKGDIAEGYSVSREKKESFPLTVTSAQKNPTAFYLCASSVTGNQETQYFGPGTRLLVL.

In its sample, this clone was seen a few times. The genes are TRBV6-6 and TRBJ2-1; D may be TRBD1 (5 bases). CDR1 is MNHNY, CDR2 SVGAGI, per germline (reference sequence). Trimming removed 2 bases from V and 6 bases from J, with 8 bases in between. This CDR3 spans 13 amino acids. The CDR3 is CASSYVQVNEQFF. The CDR3 nucleotides are TGTGCCAGCAGTTACGTACAGGTCAATGAGCAGTTCTTC.